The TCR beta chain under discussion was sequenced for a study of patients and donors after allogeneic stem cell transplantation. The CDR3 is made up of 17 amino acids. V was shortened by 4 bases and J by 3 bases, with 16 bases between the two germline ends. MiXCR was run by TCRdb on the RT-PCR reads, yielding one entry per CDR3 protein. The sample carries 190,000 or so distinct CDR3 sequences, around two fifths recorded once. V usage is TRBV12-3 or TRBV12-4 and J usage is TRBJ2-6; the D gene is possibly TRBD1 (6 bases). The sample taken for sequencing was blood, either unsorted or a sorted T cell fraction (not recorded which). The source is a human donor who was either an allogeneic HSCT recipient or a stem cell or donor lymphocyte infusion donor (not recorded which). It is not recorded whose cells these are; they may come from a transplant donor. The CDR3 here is CASSSGTRVYGANVLTF. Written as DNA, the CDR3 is TGTGCCAGCAGTTCCGGGACAAGGGTATATGGGGCCAACGTCCTGACTTTC.